This TCR beta chain was observed in a study of blood T cell repertoires in COVID-19. Looking at the study overall: PBMCs, B-cell-depleted T cells, or T cells provided the cDNA or gDNA that made up the material.

The protocol was immunoSEQ multiplex PCR, while the TCRdb copy is restricted to in-frame clones and leaves out a portion. The repertoire consists of approximately 210,000 clones, with around four fifths occurring once and the leading ten covering 8.2%. Material for sequencing was peripheral blood. The receptor was derived from a woman between 50 and 59 years old with acute or convalescent COVID-19.

CDR3 residues: CASSQTGEPYEQYF. The CDR3 region has the DNA TGTGCCAGCAGCCAGACAGGAGAACCCTACGAGCAGTACTTC. The chain couples TRBV6-5 to TRBJ2-7; a possible D gene is TRBD1 (6 bases). V gave up 6 bases and J gave up 2 bases, with 14 bases separating them. The CDR3 extends over 14 amino acids. The germline CDR1 and CDR2 sequences are MNHEY and SVGAGI.